Listed below are T cell receptor beta chains from one sample, sequenced in a study of shared clonotypes between healthy human individuals. The repertoire was sequenced with immunoSEQ multiplex PCR; TCRdb's copy has only in-frame clones and lacks some. This sample has millions of clones, with around 93% found just once. Sequencing used naive CD8+ T cells from PBMCs. The receptors come from a man between 18 and 29 years old in good health. Some clones in this sample may be carry-over from other donors' samples. Both conserved end residues are part of each CDR3. A D gene is named only where the DNA matches it firmly. Only part of the rows carry a size: once, few, many, or a class if the clone is expanded.

clone_size	d_call	v_call	j_call	cdr3_nt	cdr3_aa
-	-	TRBV4-3	TRBJ2-2	TGCGCCAGCAGCCAAGAGAGGGGACTCGGGGAGCTGTTTTTT	CASSQERGLGELFF
-	TRBD2	TRBV27	TRBJ2-7	TGTGCCAGCAGTTCGACCCGAGACAGAGGGAGGGTCTACGAGCAGTACTTC	CASSSTRDRGRVYEQYF
once	-	TRBV2	TRBJ2-7	TGTGCCAGCAGTGAATGGGCAGGGGTGGGCCCCGAGCAGTACTTC	CASSEWAGVGPEQYF
-	-	TRBV7-9	TRBJ2-5	TGTGCCAGCAGCTTACGGGGAGTTGCAGAGACCCAGTACTTC	CASSLRGVAETQYF
once	-	TRBV7-9	TRBJ2-7	TGTGCCAGCAGCTTAGCGGACACCTACGAGCAGTACTTC	CASSLADTYEQYF
-	-	TRBV28	TRBJ1-5	TGTGCCAGCAGTTTATCGGGTCAGCCCCAGCATTTT	CASSLSGQPQHF
-	-	TRBV5-4	TRBJ1-1	TGTGCCAGCAGCCCCGCCTCGAACACTGAAGCTTTCTTT	CASSPASNTEAFF
-	TRBD1	TRBV7-6	TRBJ2-7	TGTGCCAGCAGCCCCGGACCGGGACAGGGTGCCTACGAGCAGTACTTC	CASSPGPGQGAYEQYF
-	-	TRBV5-1	TRBJ1-3	TGCGCCAGCAGCGCCAGGCCTCCCTCCTCTGGAAACACCATATATTTT	CASSARPPSSGNTIYF
-	-	TRBV27	TRBJ1-5	TGTGCCAGCAGAGGGGGGGGTAGCAATCAGCCCCAGCATTTT	CASRGGGSNQPQHF
-	-	TRBV9	TRBJ2-1	TGTGCCAGCAGCGTCCCGGGAGCCTCCAATGAGCAGTTCTTC	CASSVPGASNEQFF
-	-	TRBV7-9	TRBJ1-1	TGTGCCAGCAGCTCCCTGGACGGTTATAACACTGAAGCTTTCTTT	CASSSLDGYNTEAFF
-	-	TRBV28	TRBJ1-1	TGTGCCAGCAGGTACCTCAGGGACCTGAACACTGAAGCTTTCTTT	CASRYLRDLNTEAFF
-	TRBD2	TRBV7-9	TRBJ2-7	TGTGCCAGCAGCCCCGGACTAGCGGACTCCTACGAGCAGTACTTC	CASSPGLADSYEQYF
few	-	TRBV19	TRBJ1-2	TGTGCCAGTAGGAAGGGACTGTATGGCTACACCTTC	CASRKGLYGYTF
-	TRBD1	TRBV9	TRBJ1-3	TGTGCCAGCAGCCCAGGGGGGATCGGGTTGTCTGGAAACACCATATATTTT	CASSPGGIGLSGNTIYF
many	TRBD1	TRBV9	TRBJ1-1	TGTGCCAGCAGCGTTGGAGGGGGCGTCCCTTTCTTT	CASSVGGGVPFF
-	-	TRBV19	TRBJ2-3	TGTGCCAGTAGCCCCCGGTCGGGCACAGATACGCAGTATTTT	CASSPRSGTDTQYF
-	TRBD2	TRBV14	TRBJ2-3	TGTGCCAGCAGCTCCGGACTAGCGAGAGATACGCAGTATTTT	CASSSGLARDTQYF
-	-	TRBV27	TRBJ1-2	TGTGCCAGCAGTTATCAGGGAGGAGCTAACTATGGCTACACCTTC	CASSYQGGANYGYTF
-	-	TRBV25-1	TRBJ1-2	TGTGCCAGCACCGGGGCGGGGTCTGGCTACACCTTC	CASTGAGSGYTF
-	-	TRBV28	TRBJ2-1	TGTGCCAGCAGTTTCCCAACCTACAATGAGCAGTTCTTC	CASSFPTYNEQFF
once	-	TRBV27	TRBJ2-5	TGTGCCAGCAGTTTATCGAACCGAGGAGGGGAGACCCAGTACTTC	CASSLSNRGGETQYF
-	-	TRBV10-2	TRBJ1-2	TGCGCCAGCAGTGAGGGGACACTGGATGGCTACACCTTC	CASSEGTLDGYTF
-	TRBD2	TRBV13	TRBJ2-1	TGTGCCAGCAGCTCCCGACTAGCGGGGTCCTATGAGCAGTTCTTC	CASSSRLAGSYEQFF
-	-	TRBV7-8	TRBJ2-7	TGTGCCAGCAGCATTGCGGGGATAGCCTACGAGCAGTACTTC	CASSIAGIAYEQYF
once	-	TRBV4-1	TRBJ1-1	TGCGCCAGCAGCCAAGCTCTAGGGCGGACTGAAGCTTTCTTT	CASSQALGRTEAFF
few	-	TRBV7-9	TRBJ1-1	TGTGCCAGCAGCTTAGGAGGAGCTAATGAAGCTTTCTTT	CASSLGGANEAFF